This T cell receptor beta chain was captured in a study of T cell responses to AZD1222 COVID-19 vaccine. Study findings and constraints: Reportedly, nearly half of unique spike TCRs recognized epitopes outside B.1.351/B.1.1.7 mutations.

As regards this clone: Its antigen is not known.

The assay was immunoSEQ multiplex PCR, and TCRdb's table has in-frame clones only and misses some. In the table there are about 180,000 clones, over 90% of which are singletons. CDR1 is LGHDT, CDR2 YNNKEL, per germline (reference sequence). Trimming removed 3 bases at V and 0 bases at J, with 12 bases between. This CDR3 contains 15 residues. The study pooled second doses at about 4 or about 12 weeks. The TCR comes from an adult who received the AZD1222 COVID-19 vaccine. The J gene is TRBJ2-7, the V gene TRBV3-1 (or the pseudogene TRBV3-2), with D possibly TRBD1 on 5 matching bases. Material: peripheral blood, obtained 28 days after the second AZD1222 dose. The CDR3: CASSHTGRNSYEQYF. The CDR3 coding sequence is TGTGCCAGCAGCCACACAGGACGGAACTCCTACGAGCAGTACTTC.